The TCR beta chain under discussion was sequenced for a study of blood T cell repertoires in COVID-19. Looking at the study overall: Italy, Spain and the United States were the sources of the convalescent and acute COVID-19 samples. T cells, B-cell-depleted T cells, or PBMCs supplied cDNA or gDNA.

As originally analysed: Nucleated cell number was recorded as an estimate derived from reference gene primer amplification. The data were produced by immunoSEQ multiplex PCR, yet TCRdb's version contains in-frame clones alone and is incomplete. V and J calls and clone size are as listed in that table; D and trimming were resolved from the DNA. The table records 200,000 to 300,000 clones, around 89% of them present only once. There are 14 residues in the CDR3. V was clipped by 4 bases and J by 5 bases; unmatched bases: 5. Germline CDR1 and CDR2: KGHSY and FQNENV. This chain uses TRBV16 with TRBJ2-5, with 9 bases matching TRBD2. The clonotype was recovered from a man between 50 and 59 years old who had been exposed to COVID-19. Sequenced sample: PBMCs or T cells enriched from blood (not recorded which). In nucleotides, the CDR3 is TGTGCCAGCAGCCTCACTGCGGGAGGGGAGACCCAGTACTTC. Translating gives CASSLTAGGETQYF.